This TCR beta chain was obtained from a study of T cell repertoires in cytomegalovirus infection. Study-level information: Both a matching HLA type and CMV infection were indicated by public TCR beta signatures. Study-level findings and limits: The ex vivo response was dominated by HLA-C-restricted CMV-specific TCR beta clonotypes. Of the TCR beta families, the public ones yielded a cumulative frequency that identified carriers of CMV plus the relevant HLA.

V gave up 0 bases and J gave up 4 bases; unmatched junction bases: 3. The CDR3 has 15 amino acids. Germline CDR1 reads SGHTA; CDR2 reads FQGNSA. TCRdb re-analysed the reads in MiXCR, keeping a single row per CDR3 protein. The data hold 250,000 to 300,000 distinct CDR3 sequences, with roughly 9% observed a single time. This clonotype came up many times. The antigen is undetermined. What was sequenced was PBMCs. This sequence was found in a human donor in good health (CMV status not recorded). Some clones in this sample may be carry-over from other donors' samples. The V and J genes are TRBV7-2 and TRBJ2-5; TRBD2 agrees at 9 bases. The CDR3 loop reads CASSLAAGGRETQYF. In nucleotides, the CDR3 is TGTGCCAGCAGCTTAGCGGCGGGGGGGCGAGAGACCCAGTACTTC. The variable domain in full, with the rest retrieved from reference TRBV7-2 and TRBJ2-5, is GAGVSQSPSNKVTEKGKDVELRCDPISGHTALYWYRQSLGQGLEFLIYFQGNSAPDKSGLPSDRFSAERTGGSVSTLTIQRTQQEDSAVYLCASSLAAGGRETQYFGPGTRLLVL.